Presented here are 2 T cell receptor beta chains from one specimen sequenced in a study of T cell repertoires in cytomegalovirus infection. One entry per CDR3 protein, called by TCRdb with MiXCR from the reads. The data show 600,000 to 800,000 distinct CDR3 sequences, around 24% seen once. Material for sequencing was CD8+ T cells from PBMCs. The receptors come from a human donor in good health (CMV status not recorded). Some clones in this sample may be carry-over from other donors' samples.

The chain carries TRBV6-2 or TRBV6-3 and TRBJ2-7, with a tentative D call TRBD2 (5 bases). The CDR3 runs to 14 residues. CDR1 and CDR2 from the germline V gene are MNHEY and SVGEGT. V dropped 6 bases and J dropped 0 bases, with 12 bases sitting between them. CDR3 residues: CASSPPGSSYEQYV. As DNA, the CDR3 is TGTGCCAGCAGCCCACCGGGGTCCTCCTACGAGCAGTACGTC.

V usage is TRBV6-5 and J usage is TRBJ2-7, with D maybe TRBD2 (7 bases). This CDR3 comprises 13 residues. The germline V and J ends were trimmed by 0 bases and 7 bases, with 10 bases remaining between them. CDR1 and CDR2 (germline): MNHEY, SVGAGI. Here the CDR3 DNA reads TGTGCCAGCAGTTACTCGAAGGGGGGGGAGCAGTACTTC. It yields the protein CASSYSKGGEQYF.